This TCR beta chain was captured in a study of technical replicates of blood from a handful of donors. Germline V gene data show CDR1 as MGHRA and CDR2 as YSYEKL. The CDR3 is 17 amino acids. Trimming stripped 0 bases from V and 2 bases from J, with 16 bases between. The repertoire was sequenced with immunoSEQ multiplex PCR; TCRdb's copy has only in-frame clones and lacks some. The sample includes about 93,000 clones, approximately 95% of them seen just once. The sample consisted of T cells isolated from PBMCs. This TCR derives from a human donor in good health. The V call is TRBV4-1, the J call TRBJ2-5; perhaps TRBD1 as D (6 bases). CDR3 bases: TGCGCCAGCAGCCAAGAAAGGACAGCACCCCAACAAGAGACCCAGTACTTC. Its translation is CASSQERTAPQQETQYF.